These 27 T cell receptor beta chains share one sample of origin, sequenced in a study of early T cells in non-severe SARS-CoV-2 infection. TCRdb itself ran the 5' RACE reads through MiXCR, one entry per CDR3 protein. Here the sample spans about 80,000 distinct CDR3 sequences, 9.5% to 15% being singletons. The sequencing input was whole blood. The receptors originated from an adult who was a healthcare worker with PCR-confirmed SARS-CoV-2 infection or an uninfected control (not recorded which).

The CDR3: CASSLGWGRLSSYEQYF. The CDR3 DNA reads as TGTGCCAGCAGCTTAGGGTGGGGCAGGCTGAGCTCCTACGAGCAGTACTTC. This chain joins TRBV7-9 and TRBJ2-7, with D possibly matching TRBD1 (5 bases). Germline V gene data show CDR1 as SEHNR and CDR2 as FQNEAQ (reference sequence). The CDR3 is 17 amino acids. V shed 1 base and J shed 0 bases, with 16 bases lying between them. Full variable domain (remainder filled in from reference TRBV7-9 and TRBJ2-7): DTGVSQNPRHKITKRGQNVTFRCDPISEHNRLYWYRQTLGQGPEFLTYFQNEAQLEKSRLLSDRFSAERPKGSFSTLEIQRTEQGDSAMYLCASSLGWGRLSSYEQYFGPGTRLTVT.

There are many counts of this clonotype. This chain links TRBV4-2 with TRBJ1-2; no clear D gene. Germline values: CDR1 LGHNA, CDR2 YNFKEQ. This CDR3 is 14 amino acids long. Trimming shortened V by 0 bases and J by 8 bases, and 13 bases separated the two germline ends. CDR3 bases: TGTGCCAGCAGCCAAGATATGGGCAGCGAAGGCTACACCTTC. This translates into CASSQDMGSEGYTF.

The genes are TRBV28 and TRBJ2-5; possible D gene TRBD2, 6 bases. The CDR3 is made up of 13 amino acids. The V gene lost 5 bases and the J gene lost 5 bases, with 12 bases spanning the gap. CDR1 MDHEN and CDR2 SYDVKM come from the germline V gene. CDR3 loop: CASSLTSPETQYF. Here the CDR3 DNA reads TGTGCCAGCAGTCTTACTAGCCCGGAGACCCAGTACTTC.

This clonotype was seen many times. The chain employs TRBV7-9 and TRBJ1-2, with 7 bases lining up with TRBD1. V shed 3 bases, J shed 7 bases, and the junction held 8 bases outside the gene matches. Germline CDR1 SEHNR, CDR2 FQNEAQ (reference sequence). This CDR3 comprises 14 residues. CDR3 in amino acids: CASSFYDRESGYTF. The CDR3 nucleotides read TGTGCCAGCAGCTTCTACGACAGGGAAAGTGGCTACACCTTC.

This clonotype was counted ten times or more. The chain joins TRBV5-5 to TRBJ1-4; D is possibly TRBD1 (5 bases). V was shortened by 5 bases and J by 4 bases, with 12 bases between the two germline ends. From germline, CDR1 is SGHKS and CDR2 YYEKEE (reference sequence). CDR3 length: 14 residues. CDR3 nucleotides: TGTGCCAGCAGGAAAGAGGGGCTTAATGAAAAACTGTTTTTT. Encoded protein: CASRKEGLNEKLFF.

The genes are TRBV24-1 and TRBJ2-3; D unclear. CDR3 length: 13 amino acids. CDR1 KGHDR and CDR2 SFDVKD come from the germline V gene. Between the trimmed V and J ends, which lost 2 bases and 2 bases, there was a span of 4 bases. The CDR3 here is CATSDSTTDTQYF. DNA of the CDR3: TGTGCCACCAGTGATTCGACCACAGATACGCAGTATTTT.

The gene calls are TRBV18 and TRBJ1-3; a possible D gene is TRBD1 (6 bases). Per germline, CDR1 KGHSH and CDR2 LQKENI. With 5 bases removed from V and 6 bases from J, the gap between germline ends came to 17 bases. The length of the CDR3 is 15 residues. The CDR3: CASSARGAYENTIYF. CDR3 DNA: TGTGCCAGCTCAGCCCGGGGGGCCTACGAAAACACCATATATTTT.

This chain uses TRBV6-1 with TRBJ1-6; a possible D gene is TRBD1 (5 bases). The CDR3 is 16 amino acids. Trimming took off 0 bases at V and 10 bases at J, with 16 bases between the two ends. Germline CDR1 and CDR2: MNHNS and SASEGT. The CDR3: CASSEAKFIGGSPLHF. The CDR3 nucleotides are TGTGCCAGCAGTGAAGCGAAATTCATTGGGGGATCACCCCTCCACTTT.

This clonotype was picked up a small number of times. This chain joins TRBV14 and TRBJ2-3; TRBD2 is a possible D gene (5 bases). Trimming cost V 3 bases and J 0 bases, with 7 bases left between them. The CDR3 covers 14 residues. In germline, CDR1 is SGHDN, CDR2 FVKESK. The DNA of the CDR3 is TGTGCCAGCAGCCAGGCGGGTAGCACAGATACGCAGTATTTT. Protein product: CASSQAGSTDTQYF.

The J gene is TRBJ2-3, the V gene TRBV7-9; TRBD1 matches 9 bases. The CDR3 totals 16 residues. J was trimmed by 4 bases and V by 4 bases; bases with no gene match: 9. Germline V gives CDR1 SEHNR, CDR2 FQNEAQ (reference sequence). The CDR3 region has the DNA TGTGCCAGCAGCTCGGTGCCGGGACAGGGCCCAGATACGCAGTATTTT. Its protein product is CASSSVPGQGPDTQYF.

This chain joins TRBV13 and TRBJ1-5; the match to TRBD1 covers 8 bases. The V gene's germline CDR1 is PRHDT and CDR2 FYEKMQ (reference sequence). V was pared by 5 bases and J by 9 bases, with 9 bases of the junction left unmatched. This CDR3 has 14 amino acids. The CDR3: CASSQGQGSWPQHF. The CDR3 DNA sequence: TGTGCCAGCAGCCAAGGACAGGGTAGCTGGCCCCAGCATTTT.

This chain uses TRBV6-5 with TRBJ1-6; 9 positions match TRBD1. The CDR3 runs 14 residues. Trimming removed 10 bases from V and 10 bases from J; junction bases left unmatched: 11. Germline-derived CDR1 and CDR2 are MNHEY and SVGAGI. In DNA, the CDR3 is TGTGCCACTCAGACAGGGGGTAGATGGTCACCCCTCCACTTT. Translating gives CATQTGGRWSPLHF.

The J gene is TRBJ1-2, the V gene TRBV12-3 or TRBV12-4; 7 bases are shared with TRBD1. After removal of 5 bases from V and 4 bases from J, the junction contained 10 bases not matched to a gene. This CDR3 contains 15 residues. The CDR3 loop reads CASSPKRTGAYGYTF. The CDR3, as DNA: TGTGCCAGCAGTCCCAAGAGGACAGGAGCCTATGGCTACACCTTC.

This clonotype was counted a few times. The V gene is TRBV19, the J gene TRBJ2-2, with TRBD1 as a possible D gene (5 bases). Germline-derived CDR1 and CDR2 are LNHDA and SQIVND (reference sequence). Between the trimmed V and J ends, which lost 7 bases and 7 bases, there was a span of 25 bases. The CDR3 runs to 17 residues. The CDR3 protein is CASKNPFQNSGIGELFF. CDR3 DNA sequence: TGTGCCAGTAAAAACCCATTCCAAAACTCAGGGATCGGGGAGCTGTTTTTT.

In its sample, this clonotype was seen many times. This sequence joins TRBV7-9 and TRBJ2-1; 9 nucleotides align to TRBD2. There are 16 residues in the CDR3. The V gene's germline CDR1 is SEHNR and CDR2 FQNEAQ (reference sequence). The J segment lost 8 bases and the V segment lost 1 base, leaving 9 bases of the junction unmatched. CDR3 nucleotide sequence: TGTGCCAGCAGCTTAGGCCTAGCGGGAACAACTGATGAGCAGTTCTTC. This encodes CASSLGLAGTTDEQFF.

The chain combines TRBV7-8 with TRBJ2-5; 10 positions match TRBD2. Germline V gene sequence: CDR1 SGHVS, CDR2 FQNEAQ. The CDR3 length is 15 residues. The V gene end was trimmed by 9 bases and the J gene end by 4 bases; junction bases not matched to a gene: 11. CDR3 region: CASTGSGGDRETQYF. In DNA, the CDR3 is TGTGCCAGTACAGGCAGCGGGGGGGATAGAGAGACCCAGTACTTC.

This clonotype was picked up a small number of times. In nucleotides, the CDR3 is TGTGCCAGCAGCTTAGGACAGGTTGATGAGACCCAGTACTTC. This translates into CASSLGQVDETQYF. The genes are TRBV7-9 and TRBJ2-5, with TRBD1 as a possible D gene (6 bases). This CDR3 has 14 residues. From germline, CDR1 is SEHNR and CDR2 FQNEAQ (reference sequence). Trimming removed 1 base at V and 5 bases at J, with 11 bases between.

This clonotype appeared many times. DNA for the CDR3: TGCAGTGCTAGATTCACGGGACACCTTGAAGCTTTCTTT. Its translation is CSARFTGHLEAFF. The chain employs TRBV20-1 and TRBJ1-1, with D perhaps matching TRBD1 (6 bases). The CDR3 contains 13 residues. V was trimmed by 2 bases and J by 7 bases, leaving 14 bases between them. CDR1 DFQATT and CDR2 SNEGSKA come from the germline V gene (reference sequence).

This clonotype was picked up many times. The rearrangement links TRBV5-4 to TRBJ2-7; no clear D. This CDR3 has 12 amino acids. Germline-derived CDR1 and CDR2 are SGHNT and YYREEE (reference sequence). V lost 4 bases and J 9 bases, leaving 14 bases between the germline ends. The CDR3 nucleotides are TGTGCCAGCAGCCCCGACTCACGAGGGCAGTACTTC. It yields the protein CASSPDSRGQYF.

In this sample, this clonotype turned up a few times. CDR3 nucleotides: TGCAGTGCTAGAGAGCCAGGAAATAGCAATCAGCCCCAGCATTTT. Translated: CSAREPGNSNQPQHF. The rearrangement uses TRBV20-1 and TRBJ1-5; D unresolved. This CDR3 spans 15 amino acids. The V end lost 0 bases, the J end lost 0 bases, and 9 bases lay between the germline ends. Germline loops: CDR1 DFQATT, CDR2 SNEGSKA (reference sequence).

This clonotype was seen a handful of times. The chain employs TRBV20-1 and TRBJ2-3; 8 nucleotides agree with TRBD1. Germline assignment: CDR1 DFQATT and CDR2 SNEGSKA (reference sequence). V dropped 7 bases and J dropped 2; count of bases not matched to a gene: 8. This CDR3 is built from 14 residues. This chain's CDR3 is CSVGKTGATDTQYF. CDR3 sequence (DNA): TGCAGTGTCGGGAAGACAGGGGCCACAGATACGCAGTATTTT.

The sample holds many counts of this clonotype. The CDR3 here is CASGPSGRNEQYF. The CDR3 bases are TGCGCCTCAGGGCCCAGCGGGAGGAACGAGCAGTACTTC. The chain combines TRBV10-1 with TRBJ2-7; 9 positions match TRBD2. Per germline, CDR1 WNHNN and CDR2 SYGVQD (reference sequence). This CDR3 spans 13 amino acids. With 11 bases clipped from V and 5 bases from J, the junction kept 10 bases outside the gene matches.

The rearrangement uses TRBV2 and TRBJ2-1; D is unresolved. V was cut by 0 bases and J by 0 bases, with 9 bases left in between. There are 16 residues in the CDR3. The germline gives CDR1 SNHLY, CDR2 FYNNEI. The CDR3 nucleotides read TGTGCCAGCAGTGAAGCAGGCGGAAACTCCTACAATGAGCAGTTCTTC. It yields the protein CASSEAGGNSYNEQFF.

This clonotype was seen many times. The germline gene is not matched at one end of the junction; a read error may be the cause. The chain joins TRBV7-9 to TRBJ2-5, with TRBD2 identical over 11 bases. Germline V gene data show CDR1 as SEHNR and CDR2 as FQNEAQ (reference sequence). CDR3 length: 14 residues. The CDR3 region is CASSLAGGQETQYF. CDR3 nucleotide sequence: TGTGCCAGCAGCCTAGCGGGGGGCCAAGAGACCCAGTACTTC.

This chain uses TRBV6-2 or TRBV6-3 with TRBJ2-3; D possibly matches TRBD1 or TRBD2 (5 bases each). In germline, CDR1 is MNHEY, CDR2 SVGEGT. This CDR3 has 17 residues. Trimming shortened V by 0 bases and J by 2 bases, and 15 bases separated the two germline ends. The CDR3 bases are TGTGCCAGCAGTTACTCAACTAACGCCGGGGCCACAGATACGCAGTATTTT. It encodes CASSYSTNAGATDTQYF.

This chain uses TRBV10-2 with TRBJ1-4, with D perhaps matching TRBD1 (5 bases). Germline V lookup: CDR1 WSHSY, CDR2 SAAADI. V dropped 6 bases and J dropped 14 bases, with 13 bases sitting between them. The CDR3 consists of 11 residues. The chain's CDR3 is CASSRDSLLFF. The CDR3 coding sequence is TGCGCCAGCAGCAGGGATTCGTTGCTGTTTTTT.

In this sample, this clonotype turned up many times. The V and J genes are TRBV6-5 and TRBJ2-3; D gene unclear. V was trimmed by 7 bases and J by 2 bases, leaving 16 bases between them. CDR1 is MNHEY, CDR2 SVGAGI, per germline. This CDR3 region has 15 residues. The CDR3 sequence is CASKLQLSYTDTQYF. The DNA of the CDR3 is TGTGCCAGCAAACTCCAGCTGTCATACACAGATACGCAGTATTTT.